This passage covers 18 T cell receptor beta chains from one sample sequenced in a study of CD8+CD57+ T cells in acquired aplastic anemia. Patients chosen for sequencing had shown CD8+CD57+ cell expansion by flow cytometry. The TCR beta profiling, which covered VDJ combination and CDR3 sequence, was carried out using genomic DNA as the template. Via MiXCR, TCRdb re-called the reads, giving one row per CDR3 protein. The sample lists around 170,000 distinct CDR3 sequences; around half were seen once. Sequenced sample: sorted CD4+, CD8+, or CD8+CD57+ T cells (not recorded which) from PBMCs. These receptors came from a human donor with aplastic anemia.

The gene calls are TRBV7-8 and TRBJ1-1; no definite D call. Germline CDR1 reads SGHVS; CDR2 reads FQNEAQ. The CDR3 length is 14 residues. Trimming pared 5 bases from V and 2 bases from J, leaving 12 bases between. CDR3 sequence: CASSNYELNTEAFF. The CDR3, as DNA: TGTGCCAGCAGCAACTACGAGCTAAACACTGAAGCTTTCTTT.

In regard to this clonotype: A read error may account for a junction end that differs from germline. The chain carries TRBV19 and TRBJ2-5; 9 positions agree with TRBD1. Germline V gives CDR1 LNHDA, CDR2 SQIVND (reference sequence). The CDR3 runs 13 residues. The CDR3 is CASSWGQGETQYF. The DNA of the CDR3 is TGCGCCAGTAGTTGGGGACAGGGAGAGACCCAGTACTTC.

V and J are TRBV24-1 and TRBJ2-2; TRBD2 aligns across 7 bases. CDR1 KGHDR and CDR2 SFDVKD come from the germline V gene. Trimming removed 1 base from V and 7 bases from J; junction bases left unmatched: 8. The CDR3 length is 16 residues. CDR3 protein: CATSDLVASGSGELFF. In DNA form, the CDR3 reads TGTGCCACCAGTGATTTAGTCGCTAGCGGAAGCGGGGAGCTGTTTTTT.

Only a few counts were recorded for this clonotype. The V and J genes are TRBV24-1 and TRBJ2-3, with no clear D. CDR1 and CDR2 from the germline V gene are KGHDR and SFDVKD. The V and J ends lost 4 bases and 6 bases respectively, with 16 bases between them. The CDR3 is made up of 15 amino acids. The CDR3: CATSDYDSATDTQYF. The CDR3 nucleotides read TGTGCCACCAGTGACTATGACTCCGCGACGGATACGCAGTATTTT.

In this sample, this clonotype turned up once. A much larger clone lies a single base off, so this may be a read error. V and J are TRBV9 and TRBJ2-2; weak D call: TRBD2 (6 bases). The CDR3 is 14 amino acids. CDR1 and CDR2 (germline): SGDLS, YYNGEE. The CDR3 region has the DNA TGTGCCGGCAGCGTTCGGGAGAGCCCCGGGGAGCTGTTTTTT. This gives the protein CAGSVRESPGELFF.

This chain connects TRBV15 to TRBJ2-7; D is unresolved. The CDR3 loop spans 17 amino acids. Germline CDR1 reads LNHNV; CDR2 reads YYDKDF (reference sequence). V dropped 0 bases and J dropped 3 bases, with 18 bases sitting between them. CDR3 region: CATSRDKGEDHIYEQYF. CDR3 sequence (DNA): TGTGCCACCAGCAGAGATAAGGGTGAGGACCACATCTACGAGCAGTACTTC.

This clonotype was picked up many times. The rearrangement joins TRBV9 to TRBJ1-5; weak D call: TRBD1 (5 bases). Trimming left V 3 bases short and J 5 bases short, with 15 bases between. This CDR3 has 15 amino acids. Germline assignment: CDR1 SGDLS and CDR2 YYNGEE. This CDR3 reads CASSARGTLDQPQHF. Here the CDR3 DNA reads TGTGCCAGCAGCGCGCGGGGCACGCTTGATCAGCCCCAGCATTTT.

Notes on this clonotype: This sequence may be a read error, since a much larger clone differs from it by one base. In nucleotides, the CDR3 is TGTGCCAGCGGTTCCCGACAGGGATTAGGTGGCTACACCTTC. Translated, it gives CASGSRQGLGGYTF. J is TRBJ1-2 and V is TRBV6-5; 7 nucleotides match TRBD1. Germline trimming cut 8 bases from V and 7 bases from J; bases unmatched to any gene: 13. In germline, CDR1 is MNHEY, CDR2 SVGAGI. There are 14 residues in the CDR3.

With regard to this clonotype: A much larger clone lies a single base off, so this may be a read error. V gene TRBV7-9 combines with J gene TRBJ2-3; D possibly matches TRBD1 or TRBD2 (6 bases each). The CDR3 runs 14 residues. Germline-derived CDR1 and CDR2 are SEHNR and FQNEAQ (reference sequence). Trimming cost V 7 bases and J 1 base, with 12 bases left between them. CDR3 region: CASTQGGCTDTQYF. DNA for the CDR3: TGTGCCAGCACTCAAGGGGGGTGCACAGATACGCAGTATTTT. The full variable domain, completed using reference TRBV7-9 and TRBJ2-3, is DTGVSQNPRHKITKRGQNVTFRCDPISEHNRLYWYRQTLGQGPEFLTYFQNEAQLEKSRLLSDRFSAERPKGSFSTLEIQRTEQGDSAMYLCASTQGGCTDTQYFGPGTRLTVL.

There are many counts of this clonotype. Germline and junction disagree at one end, which may indicate a read error. The chain employs TRBV6-1 and TRBJ1-3; D is undetermined. The germline V gene has CDR1 MNHNS and CDR2 SASEGT. This CDR3 spans 11 amino acids. The CDR3 sequence is CASTSGNTIYF. In nucleotides, the CDR3 is TGTGCCAGCACCTCTGGGAACACCATATATTTT.

The V gene is TRBV11-1, the J gene TRBJ1-2; 7 nucleotides line up with TRBD1. The J segment lost 0 bases and the V segment lost 6 bases, leaving 4 bases of the junction unmatched. The germline gives CDR1 SGHAT, CDR2 FQDESV (reference sequence). The CDR3 extends over 14 amino acids. CDR3 sequence: CASRPTGTNYGYTF. CDR3 DNA: TGTGCCAGCAGACCGACAGGGACTAACTATGGCTACACCTTC.

The CDR3 loop reads CASSSGQVLRDTQYF. The CDR3 nucleotides read TGTGCCAGCAGCTCGGGACAGGTTTTGAGAGATACGCAGTATTTT. The chain has TRBV5-6 and TRBJ2-3; TRBD1 matches 8 bases. This CDR3 has 15 amino acids. CDR1 is SGHDT and CDR2 is YYEEEE in the germline V gene. The trim removed 3 bases at V and 5 bases at J, leaving 8 bases unmatched.

This chain uses TRBV19 with TRBJ2-1; D remains unclear. Germline V CDR1 and CDR2: LNHDA, SQIVND (reference sequence). This CDR3 is 14 amino acids long. V was trimmed by 10 bases and J by 0 bases, leaving 13 bases between them. As DNA, the CDR3 is TGTGCCACAGAGAGTTCCAGCTCCTACAATGAGCAGTTCTTC. Its protein product is CATESSSSYNEQFF.

The gene calls are TRBV20-1 and TRBJ1-2, with D tentatively TRBD1 (5 bases). The germline V gene has CDR1 DFQATT and CDR2 SNEGSKA (reference sequence). CDR3 length equals 14 residues. V lost 8 bases and J 1 base, leaving 17 bases between the germline ends. The CDR3 DNA is TGCAGTCCCACCTCGGGGGGGAATAACTATGGCTACACCTTC. Translation gives CSPTSGGNNYGYTF.

This clonotype occurred a few times. CDR3 in amino acids: CAISGGYEQYF. For the CDR3, the DNA is TGTGCCATCAGTGGAGGCTACGAGCAGTACTTC. This chain uses TRBV10-3 with TRBJ2-7; D unclear. Germline CDR1 ENHRY, CDR2 SYGVKD. V was pared by 4 bases and J by 3 bases, with 4 bases between. The CDR3 extends over 11 amino acids.

This chain joins TRBV20-1 and TRBJ2-4; D ambiguous. The CDR3 is made up of 11 amino acids. Per germline, CDR1 DFQATT and CDR2 SNEGSKA (reference sequence). Deletions cut 5 bases from V and 1 base from J, with 3 bases between. For the CDR3, the DNA is TGCAGTGCTTGGGCCAAAAACATTCAGTACTTC. This sequence encodes CSAWAKNIQYF.

J is TRBJ2-3 and V is TRBV20-1; D not resolved. Germline CDR1 and CDR2: DFQATT and SNEGSKA (reference sequence). V was cut by 5 bases and J by 2 bases, with 11 bases left in between. The CDR3 extends over 13 amino acids. The CDR3 region is CSAPNPPTDTQYF. CDR3 coding DNA: TGCAGTGCTCCCAACCCTCCCACAGATACGCAGTATTTT.

V and J are TRBV9 and TRBJ1-1; D uncertain. Germline V gives CDR1 SGDLS, CDR2 YYNGEE. The CDR3 has 13 residues. V was trimmed by 0 bases and J by 5 bases, leaving 8 bases between them. This CDR3 is CASSVGVWTEAFF. In nucleotides, the CDR3 is TGTGCCAGCAGCGTAGGGGTGTGGACTGAAGCTTTCTTT.